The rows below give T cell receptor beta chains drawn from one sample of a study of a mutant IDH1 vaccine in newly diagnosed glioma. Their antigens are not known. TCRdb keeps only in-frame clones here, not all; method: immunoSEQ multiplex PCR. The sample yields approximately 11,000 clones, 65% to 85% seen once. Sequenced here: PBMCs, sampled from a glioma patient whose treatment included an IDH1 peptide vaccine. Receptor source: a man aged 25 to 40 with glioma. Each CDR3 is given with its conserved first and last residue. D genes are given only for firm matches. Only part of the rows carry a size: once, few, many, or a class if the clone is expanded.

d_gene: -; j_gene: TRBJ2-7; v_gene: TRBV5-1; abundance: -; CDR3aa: CASSLDLDEQYF; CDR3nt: TGCGCCAGCAGCTTAGATCTCGACGAGCAGTACTTC
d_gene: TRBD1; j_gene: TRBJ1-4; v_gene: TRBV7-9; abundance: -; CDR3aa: CASSLQGEGTNEKLFF; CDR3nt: TGTGCCAGCAGCTTACAGGGGGAGGGAACTAATGAAAAACTGTTTTTT
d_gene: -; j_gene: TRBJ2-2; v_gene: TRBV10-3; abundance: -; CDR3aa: CATSMPGPTNTGELFF; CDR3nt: TGTGCCACCTCTATGCCGGGACCTACGAACACCGGGGAGCTGTTTTTT
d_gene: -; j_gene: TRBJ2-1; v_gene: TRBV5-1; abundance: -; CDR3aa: CASSPGTAYNEQFF; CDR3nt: TGCGCCAGCAGCCCAGGGACGGCCTACAATGAGCAGTTCTTC
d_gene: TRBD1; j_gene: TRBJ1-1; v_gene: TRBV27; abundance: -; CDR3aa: CASLPKYQGGNTEAFF; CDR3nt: TGTGCCAGCTTACCCAAATACCAGGGGGGTAACACTGAAGCTTTCTTT
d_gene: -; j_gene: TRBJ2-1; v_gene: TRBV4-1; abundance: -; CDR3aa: CASSPRGGLTYNEQFF; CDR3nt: TGCGCCAGCAGCCCAAGGGGGGGACTAACCTACAATGAGCAGTTCTTC
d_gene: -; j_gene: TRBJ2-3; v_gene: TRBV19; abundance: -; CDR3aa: CASSIWDTSTDTQYF; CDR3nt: TGTGCCAGTAGTATTTGGGATACTAGCACAGATACGCAGTATTTT
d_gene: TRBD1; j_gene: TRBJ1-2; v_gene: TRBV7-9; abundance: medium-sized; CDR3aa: CASSVLGGGYGYTF; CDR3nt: TGTGCCAGCAGCGTCCTAGGGGGCGGCTATGGCTACACCTTC
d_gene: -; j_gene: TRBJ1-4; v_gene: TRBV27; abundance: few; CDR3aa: CASSLGVGEKLFF; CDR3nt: TGTGCCAGCAGTTTGGGCGTAGGGGAAAAACTGTTTTTT
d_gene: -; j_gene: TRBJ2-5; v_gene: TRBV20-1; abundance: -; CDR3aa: CSARDRETQYF; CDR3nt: TGCAGTGCTAGAGATCGGGAGACCCAGTACTTC
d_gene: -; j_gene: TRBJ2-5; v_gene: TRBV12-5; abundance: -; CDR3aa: CASGLGPAPGTQYF; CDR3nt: TGTGCTAGTGGTTTGGGGCCGGCCCCCGGGACCCAGTACTTC
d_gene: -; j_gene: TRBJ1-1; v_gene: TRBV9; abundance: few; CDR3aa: CASSVQGAYTEAFF; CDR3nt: TGTGCCAGCAGCGTCCAGGGCGCTTACACTGAAGCTTTCTTT
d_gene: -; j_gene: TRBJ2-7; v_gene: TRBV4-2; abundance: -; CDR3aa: CASSQVPGLSSSYEQYF; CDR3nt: TGTGCCAGCAGCCAAGTCCCGGGGCTTTCTTCCTCCTACGAGCAGTACTTC
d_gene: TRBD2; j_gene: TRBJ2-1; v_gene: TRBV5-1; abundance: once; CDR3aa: CASSLGLAGGSYNEQFF; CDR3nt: TGCGCCAGCAGCTTGGGACTAGCGGGAGGCTCCTACAATGAGCAGTTCTTC
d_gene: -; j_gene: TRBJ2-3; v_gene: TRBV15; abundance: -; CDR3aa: CATSRDKGPARTQYF; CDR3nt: TGTGCCACCAGCAGAGATAAAGGCCCGGCGAGGACGCAGTATTTT
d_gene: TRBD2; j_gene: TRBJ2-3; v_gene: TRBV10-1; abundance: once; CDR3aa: CASSESWVGRACTDTQYF; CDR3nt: TGCGCCAGCAGTGAGTCTTGGGTCGGGAGGGCCTGCACAGATACGCAGTATTTT
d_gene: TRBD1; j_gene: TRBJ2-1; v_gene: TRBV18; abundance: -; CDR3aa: CASSPLRDREFDEQFF; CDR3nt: TGTGCCAGCTCACCGCTCCGGGACAGGGAGTTCGATGAGCAGTTCTTC
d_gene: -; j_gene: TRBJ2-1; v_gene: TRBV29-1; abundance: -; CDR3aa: CSVFPGLPRGEQFF; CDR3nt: TGCAGCGTATTTCCGGGACTCCCAAGGGGTGAGCAGTTCTTC